One sample yielded the 3 T cell receptor beta chains listed below, sequenced in a study of metastatic and nonmetastatic thyroid tumors. Until they underwent thyroid surgery, no patient had received any treatment. TCRdb reanalyzed the PCR reads with MiXCR. The table has about 26,000 clones, around 24% seen once. Source material: blood. Receptors originate from a female donor with papillary thyroid cancer or a benign thyroid nodule (not recorded which). Some clones in this sample may be carry-over from other donors' samples.

This clone has at least ten counts. This rearrangement joins TRBV12-3 or TRBV12-4 to TRBJ2-5; 9 positions match TRBD2. The J segment lost 5 bases and the V segment lost 6 bases, leaving 10 bases of the junction unmatched. The CDR3 runs 15 residues. In DNA form, the CDR3 reads TGTGCCAGCAGCCAGACTAGCGGCCTTGGCGAGACCCAGTACTTC. As protein: CASSQTSGLGETQYF.

This rearrangement joins TRBV5-1 to TRBJ2-7, with D possibly being TRBD2 (6 bases). The J call may not be correct, given that the DNA end is closer to TRBJ2-5. CDR3 length equals 13 residues. The germline V gene has CDR1 SGHRS and CDR2 YFSETQ. In DNA, the CDR3 is TGCGCCAGCAGCTTGGGTGGGAGGGAGACCCAGTACTTC. Translated: CASSLGGRETQYF.

The sample holds a few counts of this clone. The genes are TRBV11-2 and TRBJ2-5; 9 bases fit TRBD1. The germline V gene has CDR1 SGHAT and CDR2 FQNNGV. Unmatched junction bases numbered 5, after V lost 1 base and J lost 5 bases. The CDR3 consists of 15 residues. CDR3 nucleotides: TGTGCCAGCAGCTTAGGGGACAGGGACTTTGAGACCCAGTACTTC. Translated, it gives CASSLGDRDFETQYF.